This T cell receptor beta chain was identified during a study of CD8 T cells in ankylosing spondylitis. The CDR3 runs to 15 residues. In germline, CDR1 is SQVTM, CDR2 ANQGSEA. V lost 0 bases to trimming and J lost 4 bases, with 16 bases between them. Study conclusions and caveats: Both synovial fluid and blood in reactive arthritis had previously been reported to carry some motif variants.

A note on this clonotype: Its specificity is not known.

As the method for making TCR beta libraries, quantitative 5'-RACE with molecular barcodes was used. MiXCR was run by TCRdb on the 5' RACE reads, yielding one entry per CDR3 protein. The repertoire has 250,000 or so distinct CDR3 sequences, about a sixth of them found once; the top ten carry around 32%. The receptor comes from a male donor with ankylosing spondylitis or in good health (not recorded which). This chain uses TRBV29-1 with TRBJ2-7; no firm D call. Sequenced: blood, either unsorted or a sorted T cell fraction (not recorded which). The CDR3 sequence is CSVEDIGIRVYEQYF. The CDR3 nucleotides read TGCAGCGTTGAAGATATTGGGATTCGGGTTTACGAGCAGTACTTC.